This passage covers 17 T cell receptor beta chains from one sample sequenced in a study of cytomegalovirus exposure and HLA in healthy donors. The PCR had 60 Vbeta and 13 Jbeta primers. This table comes from immunoSEQ multiplex PCR, and its TCRdb copy is limited to in-frame clones, with some not included. The profile covers 150,000 to 200,000 clones, with under 85% appearing a single time and approximately 1.6% taken by the ten largest. Sequenced sample: PBMCs. These receptors came from a woman in her twenties or thirties in good health and CMV-seronegative.

The chain has TRBV6-1 and TRBJ1-1; D remains unclear. V gave up 5 bases and J gave up 4 bases, with 14 bases separating them. This CDR3 has 14 residues. Germline V gene data show CDR1 as MNHNS and CDR2 as SASEGT. DNA for the CDR3: TGTGCCAGCAGTAATGCCTGGGCGGGCACTGAAGCTTTCTTT. Translated: CASSNAWAGTEAFF.

The chain links TRBV6-6 to TRBJ1-5; 7 bases align to TRBD1. Trimming took 6 bases from V and 1 from J; bases not matched to a gene: 6. Germline V gene lookup returns CDR1 MNHNY and CDR2 SVGAGI (reference sequence). The CDR3 contains 15 residues. The chain's CDR3 is CASRRQGPSNQPQHF. CDR3 nucleotides: TGTGCCAGCAGACGACAGGGACCCAGCAATCAGCCCCAGCATTTT.

This chain connects TRBV16 to TRBJ1-5, with 9 nucleotides matching TRBD1. Germline V lookup: CDR1 KGHSY, CDR2 FQNENV. The CDR3 runs 17 residues. J was trimmed by 5 bases and V by 4 bases; bases with no gene match: 12. The CDR3 sequence is CASSPTLTGGRDQPQHF. The CDR3 DNA sequence: TGTGCCAGCAGCCCCACGTTAACAGGGGGCCGGGATCAGCCCCAGCATTTT.

J is TRBJ2-2 and V is TRBV10-3; TRBD2 matches at 9 bases. CDR3 size: 18 residues. With V trimmed by 0 bases and J by 0 bases, 5 bases remained unmatched. The V gene's germline CDR1 is ENHRY and CDR2 SYGVKD. The CDR3 DNA reads TGTGCCATCAGTGAGTCACCACTAGCGGGTACGAACACCGGGGAGCTGTTTTTT. Protein product: CAISESPLAGTNTGELFF.

For this clone: This CDR3 is also generated by other DNA sequences in the sample. The chain joins TRBV5-4 to TRBJ1-1; D remains unclear. CDR3 length: 12 amino acids. The V gene's germline CDR1 is SGHNT and CDR2 YYREEE (reference sequence). V lost 3 bases and J 1 base, leaving 4 bases between the germline ends. The CDR3 nucleotides read TGTGCCAGCAGCTCGGGGAACACTGAAGCTTTCTTT. Protein: CASSSGNTEAFF. The whole variable domain, filled in from reference TRBV5-4 and TRBJ1-1, reads ETGVTQSPTHLIKTRGQQVTLRCSSQSGHNTVSWYQQALGQGPQFIFQYYREEENGRGNFPPRFSGLQFPNYSSELNVNALELDDSALYLCASSSGNTEAFFGQGTRLTVV.

J is TRBJ2-7 and V is TRBV10-3; D perhaps matches TRBD2 (6 bases). The germline CDR1 and CDR2 sequences are ENHRY and SYGVKD. V dropped 10 bases and J dropped 1 base, with 17 bases sitting between them. The CDR3 totals 14 residues. CDR3 nucleotides: TGTGCCACCCGACTGGGGACTCAGTCCTACGAGCAGTACTTC. Its protein is CATRLGTQSYEQYF.

The chain carries TRBV27 and TRBJ1-2, with 8 bases lining up with TRBD1. Germline V gene sequence: CDR1 MNHEY, CDR2 SMNVEV (reference sequence). The CDR3 is 18 residues long. The V gene end was trimmed by 3 bases and the J gene end by 5 bases; junction bases not matched to a gene: 17. The CDR3 loop reads CASSLRGQGAPLVYGYTF. CDR3 nucleotide sequence: TGTGCCAGCAGTTTGAGGGGTCAGGGGGCCCCTTTAGTATATGGCTACACCTTC.

The chain couples TRBV5-4 to TRBJ2-3; TRBD2 aligns across 10 bases. V shed 3 bases, J shed 1 base, and the junction held 11 bases outside the gene matches. CDR1 is SGHNT and CDR2 is YYREEE in the germline V gene (reference sequence). This CDR3 comprises 18 residues. CDR3 amino acids: CASSSPHASGGRTDTQYF. CDR3 DNA sequence: TGTGCCAGCAGCTCCCCACACGCTAGCGGGGGTCGCACAGATACGCAGTATTTT.

The genes are TRBV15 and TRBJ1-3; 7 nucleotides line up with TRBD1. The CDR3 length is 19 residues. CDR1 LNHNV and CDR2 YYDKDF come from the germline V gene (reference sequence). V lost 0 bases to trimming and J lost 0 bases; unmatched junction nucleotides: 11. The CDR3 region has the DNA TGTGCCACCAGCAGAGATGCCGGACAGGTCCGGGACTCTGGAAACACCATATATTTT. Residues: CATSRDAGQVRDSGNTIYF.

This chain joins TRBV30 and TRBJ1-1; no reliable D call. V was clipped by 0 bases and J by 3 bases, with 8 bases between them. Per the germline V gene, CDR1 is GTSNPN and CDR2 is SVGIG (reference sequence). The CDR3 length is 13 residues. CDR3 in amino acids: CAWSVRSYTEAFF. The CDR3 DNA sequence: TGTGCCTGGAGTGTACGAAGCTACACTGAAGCTTTCTTT.

This clone was detected many times. CDR3 DNA sequence: TGCGCCAGCAGCCAAGAAACCGGGACAGGGGCCAACGTCCTGACTTTC. Translated, it gives CASSQETGTGANVLTF. The gene calls are TRBV4-3 and TRBJ2-6, with a possible D match to TRBD1 (6 bases). The CDR3 covers 16 residues. Trimming cost V 0 bases and J 4 bases, with 10 bases left between them. Germline V gene data show CDR1 as LGHNA and CDR2 as YSLEER.

The V call is TRBV19, the J call TRBJ1-1, with 9 bases that match TRBD1. The CDR3 is made up of 13 amino acids. V trimming: 8 bases; J trimming: 3 bases; junction bases outside the gene matches: 4. The germline gives CDR1 LNHDA, CDR2 SQIVND (reference sequence). In DNA form, the CDR3 reads TGTGCCAGTCGGGACAGGGAGGACACTGAAGCTTTCTTT. Its translation is CASRDREDTEAFF. Full variable domain (missing parts from reference TRBV19 and TRBJ1-1): DGGITQSPKYLFRKEGQNVTLSCEQNLNHDAMYWYRQDPGQGLRLIYYSQIVNDFQKGDIAEGYSVSREKKESFPLTVTSAQKNPTAFYLCASRDREDTEAFFGQGTRLTVV.

The chain joins TRBV4-2 to TRBJ2-3, with D perhaps matching TRBD1 (5 bases). Trimming pared 3 bases from V and 5 bases from J, leaving 12 bases between. The CDR3 extends over 14 amino acids. Germline values: CDR1 LGHNA, CDR2 YNFKEQ. The DNA for the CDR3 is TGTGCCAGCAGCCAGGGGCTGACTCTAGATACGCAGTATTTT. Residues: CASSQGLTLDTQYF.

CDR3 coding DNA: TGTGCCAGCAGCGTAGGGCGGGGGGGGGCAGATACGCAGTATTTT. It yields the protein CASSVGRGGADTQYF. The J gene is TRBJ2-3, the V gene TRBV9, with 9 bases lining up with TRBD2. The V gene end was trimmed by 0 bases and the J gene end by 4 bases; junction bases not matched to a gene: 3. The CDR3 is made up of 15 amino acids. In germline, CDR1 is SGDLS, CDR2 YYNGEE.

The rearrangement links TRBV11-2 to TRBJ2-7; D is undetermined. CDR1 SGHAT and CDR2 FQNNGV come from the germline V gene. Trimming took off 0 bases at V and 2 bases at J, with 8 bases between the two ends. CDR3 size: 14 residues. The CDR3 region has the DNA TGTGCCAGCAGCTTAGAGGCACGTACCTACGAGCAGTACTTC. This sequence encodes CASSLEARTYEQYF.

This clone appeared once. This chain uses TRBV7-3 with TRBJ2-5; unclear D gene. V gave up 2 bases and J gave up 2 bases, with 6 bases separating them. The germline CDR1 and CDR2 sequences are SGHTA and FQGTGA. The CDR3 sequence is 13 residues long. The CDR3 sequence is CASSLGHQETQYF. CDR3 coding DNA: TGTGCCAGCAGCTTAGGGCATCAAGAGACCCAGTACTTC.

The chain carries TRBV28 and TRBJ2-7, with 8 bases that match TRBD1. V dropped 8 bases and J dropped 7; count of bases not matched to a gene: 7. This CDR3 comprises 12 residues. Germline-derived CDR1 and CDR2 are MDHEN and SYDVKM. The CDR3 sequence: CASQDRGTEQYF. CDR3 DNA: TGTGCCAGCCAAGACAGGGGTACTGAGCAGTACTTC.